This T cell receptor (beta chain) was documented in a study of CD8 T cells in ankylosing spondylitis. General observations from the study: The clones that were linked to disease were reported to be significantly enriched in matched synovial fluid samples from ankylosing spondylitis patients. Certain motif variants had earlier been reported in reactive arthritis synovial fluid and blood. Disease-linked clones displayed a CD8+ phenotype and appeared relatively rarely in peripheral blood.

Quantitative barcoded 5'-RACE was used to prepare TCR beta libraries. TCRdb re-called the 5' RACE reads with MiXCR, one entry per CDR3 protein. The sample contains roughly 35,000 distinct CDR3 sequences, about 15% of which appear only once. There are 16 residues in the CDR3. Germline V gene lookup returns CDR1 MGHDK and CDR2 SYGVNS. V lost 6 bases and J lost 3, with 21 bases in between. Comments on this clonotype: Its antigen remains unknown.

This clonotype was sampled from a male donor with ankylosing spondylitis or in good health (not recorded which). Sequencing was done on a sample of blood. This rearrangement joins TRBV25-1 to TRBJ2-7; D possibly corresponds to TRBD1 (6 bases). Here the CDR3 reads CASRGARTGTHYEQYF. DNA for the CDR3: TGTGCCAGCAGGGGGGCCCGGACTGGTACCCACTACGAGCAGTACTTC.